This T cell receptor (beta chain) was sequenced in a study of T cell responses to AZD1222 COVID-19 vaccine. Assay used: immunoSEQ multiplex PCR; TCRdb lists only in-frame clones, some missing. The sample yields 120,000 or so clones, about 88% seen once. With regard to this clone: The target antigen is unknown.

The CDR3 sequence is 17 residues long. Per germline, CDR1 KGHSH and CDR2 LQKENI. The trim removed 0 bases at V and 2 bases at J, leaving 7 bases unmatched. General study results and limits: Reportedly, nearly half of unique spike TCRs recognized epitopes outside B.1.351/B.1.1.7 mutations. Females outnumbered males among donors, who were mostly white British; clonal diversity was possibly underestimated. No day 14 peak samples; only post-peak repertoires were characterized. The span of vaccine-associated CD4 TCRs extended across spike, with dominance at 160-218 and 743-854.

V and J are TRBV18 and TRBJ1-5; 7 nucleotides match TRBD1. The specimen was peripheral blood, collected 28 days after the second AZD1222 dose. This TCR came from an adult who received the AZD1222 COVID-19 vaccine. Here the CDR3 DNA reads TGTGCCAGCTCACCACCCTACGCAGGGGGACGCAATCAGCCCCAGCATTTT. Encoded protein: CASSPPYAGGRNQPQHF.